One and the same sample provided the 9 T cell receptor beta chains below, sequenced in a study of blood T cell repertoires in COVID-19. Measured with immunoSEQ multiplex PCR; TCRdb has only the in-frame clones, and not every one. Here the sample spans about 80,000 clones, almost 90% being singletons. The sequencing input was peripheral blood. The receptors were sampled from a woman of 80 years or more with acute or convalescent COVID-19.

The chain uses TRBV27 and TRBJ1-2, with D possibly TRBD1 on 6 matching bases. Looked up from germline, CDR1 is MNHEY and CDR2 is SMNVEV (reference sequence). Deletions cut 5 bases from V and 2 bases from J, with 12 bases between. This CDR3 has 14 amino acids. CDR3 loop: CASSRQADNYGYTF. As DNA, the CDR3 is TGTGCCAGCAGTAGACAGGCCGACAACTATGGCTACACCTTC.

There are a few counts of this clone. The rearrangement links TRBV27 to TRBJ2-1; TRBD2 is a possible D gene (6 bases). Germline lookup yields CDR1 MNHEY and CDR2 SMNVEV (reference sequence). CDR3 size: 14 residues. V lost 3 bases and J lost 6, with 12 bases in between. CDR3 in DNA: TGTGCCAGCAGTTTCTGGACTACCGTCAATGAGCAGTTCTTC. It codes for CASSFWTTVNEQFF.

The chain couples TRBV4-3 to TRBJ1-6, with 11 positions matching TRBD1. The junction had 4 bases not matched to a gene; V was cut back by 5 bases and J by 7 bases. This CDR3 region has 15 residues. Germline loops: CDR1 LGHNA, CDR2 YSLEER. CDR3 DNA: TGCGCCAGCAGCGGTGGACAGGGGGCGAATTCACCCCTCCACTTT. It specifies CASSGGQGANSPLHF.

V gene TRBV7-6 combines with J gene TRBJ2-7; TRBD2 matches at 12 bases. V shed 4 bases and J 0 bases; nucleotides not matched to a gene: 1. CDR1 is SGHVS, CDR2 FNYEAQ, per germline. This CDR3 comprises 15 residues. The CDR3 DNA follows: TGTGCCAGCAGCTGGACTAGCGGGGACTCCTACGAGCAGTACTTC. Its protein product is CASSWTSGDSYEQYF.

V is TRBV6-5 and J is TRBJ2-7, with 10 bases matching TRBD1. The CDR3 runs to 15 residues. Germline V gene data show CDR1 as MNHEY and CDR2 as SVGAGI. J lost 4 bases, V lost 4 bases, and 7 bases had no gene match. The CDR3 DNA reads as TGTGCCAGCAGTTCGTCCGGGACAGGGGCGTACGAGCAGTACTTC. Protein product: CASSSSGTGAYEQYF.

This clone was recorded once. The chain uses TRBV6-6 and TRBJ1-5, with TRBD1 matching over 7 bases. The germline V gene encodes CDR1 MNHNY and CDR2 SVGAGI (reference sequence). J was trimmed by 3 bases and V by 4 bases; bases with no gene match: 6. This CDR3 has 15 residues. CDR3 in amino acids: CASSSPTGDNQPQHF. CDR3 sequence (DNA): TGTGCCAGCAGTTCTCCCACAGGGGACAATCAGCCCCAGCATTTT.

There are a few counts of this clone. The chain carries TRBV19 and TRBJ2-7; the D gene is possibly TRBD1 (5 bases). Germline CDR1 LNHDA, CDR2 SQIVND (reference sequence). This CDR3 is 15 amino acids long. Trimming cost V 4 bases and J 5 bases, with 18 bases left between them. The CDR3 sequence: CASSSDRTGGDEQYF. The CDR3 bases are TGTGCCAGTAGTAGCGACCGTACAGGTGGCGACGAGCAGTACTTC.

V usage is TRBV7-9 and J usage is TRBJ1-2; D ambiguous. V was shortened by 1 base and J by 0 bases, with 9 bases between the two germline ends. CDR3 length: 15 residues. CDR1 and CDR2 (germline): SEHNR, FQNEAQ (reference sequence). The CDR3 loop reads CASSLVREANYGYTF. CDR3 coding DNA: TGTGCCAGCAGCTTAGTTCGGGAGGCTAACTATGGCTACACCTTC.

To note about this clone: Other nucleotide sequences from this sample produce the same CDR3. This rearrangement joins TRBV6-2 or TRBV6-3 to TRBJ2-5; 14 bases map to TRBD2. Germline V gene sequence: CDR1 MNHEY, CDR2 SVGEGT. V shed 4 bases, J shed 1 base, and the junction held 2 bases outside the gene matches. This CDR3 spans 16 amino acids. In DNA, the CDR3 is TGTGCCAGCAGTTCAGGACTAGCGGGGGGCCAAGAGACCCAGTACTTC. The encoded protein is CASSSGLAGGQETQYF.